This T cell receptor beta chain stems from a study of T cell changes during pregnancy in multiple sclerosis. Germline assignment: CDR1 MNHNS and CDR2 SASEGT. Germline trimming cut 9 bases from V and 5 bases from J; bases unmatched to any gene: 7. The CDR3 runs to 15 residues. Assay used: immunoSEQ multiplex PCR; TCRdb lists only in-frame clones, some missing. In the table there are roughly 48,000 clones, 88% of which are singletons. The chain is built from TRBV6-1 and TRBJ2-3; TRBD2 matches at 14 bases. The material was CD4+ T cells from peripheral blood mononuclear cells, obtained in the second trimester of pregnancy. This sequence originates from a female donor with multiple sclerosis, enrolled in a pregnancy study. The DNA for the CDR3 is TGTGCCAGTACTACGGGACTAGCGGGAGTAGATACGCAGTATTTT. It codes for CASTTGLAGVDTQYF.